The 32 T cell receptor beta chains reported below all come from one sample, sequenced in a study of cytomegalovirus exposure and HLA in healthy donors. Amplification used 60 Vbeta primers and 13 Jbeta primers. Measured with immunoSEQ multiplex PCR; TCRdb has only the in-frame clones, and not every one. The sample gives approximately 150,000 clones, about three fifths of which show up once; 3% is in the top ten. Sequencing was done on a sample of PBMCs. The receptors were sampled from a woman aged 30 to 39 in good health and CMV-seropositive.

The rearrangement uses TRBV7-3 and TRBJ2-1; 8 bases fit TRBD2. The trim removed 5 bases at V and 5 bases at J, leaving 5 bases unmatched. CDR3 size: 14 residues. Germline V gives CDR1 SGHTA, CDR2 FQGTGA. CDR3 protein: CASSRLARDNEQFF. The CDR3 DNA follows: TGTGCCAGCAGCCGACTAGCGAGGGACAATGAGCAGTTCTTC.

The chain recombines TRBV19 with TRBJ2-3; TRBD2 matches 9 bases. This CDR3 is built from 15 residues. V lost 7 bases, J lost 6 bases, and 11 bases stayed unmatched. Per germline, CDR1 LNHDA and CDR2 SQIVND (reference sequence). The CDR3 loop reads CASISSGKVSDTQYF. The CDR3 DNA sequence: TGTGCCAGTATATCTAGCGGGAAGGTCTCGGATACGCAGTATTTT.

This clone is labeled as medium-sized. This chain links TRBV4-1 with TRBJ1-2, with 8 bases lining up with TRBD1. Germline assignment: CDR1 MGHRA and CDR2 YSYEKL. J was trimmed by 5 bases and V by 5 bases; bases with no gene match: 7. The CDR3 contains 14 residues. The CDR3 DNA follows: TGCGCCAGCAGCTTTAGACAGGGGTATTATGGCTACACCTTC. It is translated as CASSFRQGYYGYTF.

This chain connects TRBV28 to TRBJ2-5; TRBD1 might be the D (5 bases). Germline assignment: CDR1 MDHEN and CDR2 SYDVKM. This CDR3 is built from 13 residues. The germline V and J ends were trimmed by 6 bases and 3 bases, with 11 bases remaining between them. The CDR3 DNA is TGTGCCAGCAGCGACAACAGGAAAGAGACCCAGTACTTC. Its translation: CASSDNRKETQYF.

V usage is TRBV7-9 and J usage is TRBJ1-4, with D possibly being TRBD1 (5 bases). V lost 4 bases and J lost 3, with 15 bases in between. The CDR3 spans 16 residues. Germline V CDR1 and CDR2: SEHNR, FQNEAQ (reference sequence). CDR3 sequence: CASSSGWRGPNEKLFF. As DNA, the CDR3 is TGTGCCAGCAGCTCCGGCTGGAGGGGACCTAATGAAAAACTGTTTTTT.

The rearrangement uses TRBV5-4 and TRBJ2-7; tentatively, D is TRBD2 (5 bases). The germline CDR1 and CDR2 sequences are SGHNT and YYREEE (reference sequence). This CDR3 has 14 residues. V was shortened by 0 bases and J by 3 bases, with 10 bases between the two germline ends. The CDR3 protein is CASSLGRLNYEQYF. CDR3 nucleotides: TGTGCCAGCAGCTTGGGTAGACTAAACTACGAGCAGTACTTC.

J is TRBJ2-5 and V is TRBV30, with 9 bases matching TRBD1. Germline V lookup: CDR1 GTSNPN, CDR2 SVGIG (reference sequence). Trimming cost V 0 bases and J 5 bases; bases outside gene matches: 7. The CDR3 spans 15 residues. CDR3 residues: CAWSVPGTGLETQYF. In DNA form, the CDR3 reads TGTGCCTGGAGTGTACCGGGGACAGGGTTGGAGACCCAGTACTTC.

The chain carries TRBV4-1 and TRBJ2-5; D may be TRBD2 (6 bases). Trimming pared 0 bases from V and 4 bases from J, leaving 12 bases between. Looked up from germline, CDR1 is MGHRA and CDR2 is YSYEKL. CDR3 length: 15 residues. The CDR3 reads CASSQDLGTLETQYF. CDR3 nucleotides: TGCGCCAGCAGCCAAGATTTGGGGACTTTAGAGACCCAGTACTTC.

V and J are TRBV23-1 and TRBJ2-3; possible D gene TRBD2, 6 bases. TRBV23-1 is assigned to the ORF class and has an uncertain function. Between the trimmed V and J ends, which lost 4 bases and 4 bases, there was a span of 18 bases. CDR3 length: 16 amino acids. The CDR3 DNA follows: TGCGCCAGCAGTCCGGAGCCTGAGGGGAGGCCAGATACGCAGTATTTT. Translated: CASSPEPEGRPDTQYF.

This clone was picked up one time. This chain uses TRBV27 with TRBJ1-1, with D perhaps TRBD1 (5 bases). CDR3 size: 13 residues. Germline-derived CDR1 and CDR2 are MNHEY and SMNVEV (reference sequence). Between the trimmed V and J ends, which lost 3 bases and 4 bases, there was a span of 9 bases. This CDR3 is CASSFRGFTEAFF. DNA of the CDR3: TGTGCCAGCAGTTTTAGGGGCTTCACTGAAGCTTTCTTT.

V usage is TRBV2 and J usage is TRBJ1-1, with D perhaps matching TRBD1 (5 bases). The V end lost 3 bases, the J end lost 11 bases, and 10 bases lay between the germline ends. CDR1 is SNHLY and CDR2 is FYNNEI in the germline V gene. The CDR3 totals 11 residues. CDR3 in DNA: TGTGCCAGCAGTGAGGGCAGGGTGGCTTTCTTT. Protein sequence: CASSEGRVAFF.

The chain joins TRBV29-1 to TRBJ1-2; 10 bases are shared with TRBD1. Germline V gene data show CDR1 as SQVTM and CDR2 as ANQGSEA. The junction had 6 bases not matched to a gene; V was cut back by 6 bases and J by 5 bases. This CDR3 is built from 13 residues. The CDR3 nucleotides are TGCAGCGTCGAACGGGACAGGGGTTATGGCTACACCTTC. Its translation is CSVERDRGYGYTF.

This chain uses TRBV30 with TRBJ2-1; D uncertain. The CDR3 runs to 12 residues. CDR1 is GTSNPN and CDR2 is SVGIG in the germline V gene (reference sequence). V was shortened by 0 bases and J by 9 bases, with 9 bases between the two germline ends. The CDR3 DNA follows: TGTGCCTGGAGTGTACAGATTGGTGAGCAGTTCTTC. Translating gives CAWSVQIGEQFF.

The chain combines TRBV27 with TRBJ2-7; D may be TRBD2 (5 bases). Germline V gene lookup returns CDR1 MNHEY and CDR2 SMNVEV (reference sequence). The CDR3 is made up of 15 amino acids. The V end was cut by 5 bases, the J end by 3 bases, with 17 bases between. The CDR3 loop reads CASSPLLGVNYEQYF. DNA of the CDR3: TGTGCCAGCAGTCCCCTGCTCGGGGTAAACTACGAGCAGTACTTC.

About this clone itself: Other DNA sequences of this sample code for an identical CDR3. The V gene is TRBV6-5, the J gene TRBJ2-7, with TRBD1 matching over 7 bases. This CDR3 is built from 12 residues. Germline assignment: CDR1 MNHEY and CDR2 SVGAGI. V shed 5 bases, J shed 4 bases, and the junction held 2 bases outside the gene matches. The CDR3 bases are TGTGCCAGCAGTCCGGACAGGTACGAGCAGTACTTC. Amino acid sequence: CASSPDRYEQYF.

The genes are TRBV5-6 and TRBJ2-1; 10 positions match TRBD1. Germline CDR1 and CDR2: SGHDT and YYEEEE. This CDR3 spans 16 amino acids. With 2 bases clipped from V and 1 base from J, the junction kept 3 bases outside the gene matches. CDR3: CASSFDRGPSYNEQFF. CDR3 sequence (DNA): TGTGCCAGCAGCTTTGACAGGGGGCCTTCCTACAATGAGCAGTTCTTC.

V and J are TRBV7-6 and TRBJ2-7; TRBD2 agrees at 10 bases. J was trimmed by 2 bases and V by 2 bases; bases with no gene match: 12. CDR1 and CDR2 (germline): SGHVS, FNYEAQ. The CDR3 runs to 18 residues. The CDR3 DNA reads as TGTGCCAGCAGCTTAAGGCTAGCGGGGGCAAAACTAACCTACGAGCAGTACTTC. Translating gives CASSLRLAGAKLTYEQYF.

This clone was counted between two and nine times. The chain joins TRBV2 to TRBJ1-2, with unresolved D. CDR3 length equals 17 residues. The germline V and J ends were trimmed by 1 base and 0 bases, with 15 bases remaining between them. Per germline, CDR1 SNHLY and CDR2 FYNNEI. DNA for the CDR3: TGTGCCAGCAGTGAAGTGAGGGTTCATCAAGCTAACTATGGCTACACCTTC. Protein product: CASSEVRVHQANYGYTF.

The rearrangement links TRBV28 to TRBJ1-6, with TRBD1 as a possible D gene (5 bases). Trimming removed 8 bases at V and 10 bases at J, with 12 bases between. The CDR3 sequence is 12 residues long. CDR1 is MDHEN and CDR2 is SYDVKM in the germline V gene. CDR3 sequence reads: CASRRGSSPLHF. DNA for the CDR3: TGTGCCAGCCGGCGGGGGAGCTCACCCCTCCACTTT.

V gene TRBV7-9 combines with J gene TRBJ2-7; D is ambiguous. The germline gives CDR1 SEHNR, CDR2 FQNEAQ (reference sequence). CDR3 length: 12 amino acids. Trimming cost V 5 bases and J 5 bases, with 10 bases left between them. The chain's CDR3 is CASSPGSHEQYF. DNA of the CDR3: TGTGCCAGCAGCCCCGGGTCCCACGAGCAGTACTTC.

With regard to this clone: The junction differs from germline at one of its ends, possibly a read error. The chain uses TRBV6-6 and TRBJ2-1, with 10 bases matching TRBD2. Germline values: CDR1 MNHNY, CDR2 SVGAGI (reference sequence). This CDR3 region has 13 residues. The DNA for the CDR3 is TGTGCCAGCAGTTACTACGAGCGGGAGGGGGGAGTCTTC. It yields the protein CASSYYEREGGVF.

V and J are TRBV11-3 and TRBJ2-1, with D tentatively TRBD2 (5 bases). Looked up from germline, CDR1 is SGHNT and CDR2 is YENEEA. V lost 7 bases to trimming and J lost 0 bases, with 10 bases between them. CDR3 length: 14 residues. The CDR3 spells CASIPGNSYNEQFF. As DNA, the CDR3 is TGTGCCAGCATCCCCGGGAACTCCTACAATGAGCAGTTCTTC. Variable domain in full (rest from reference TRBV11-3 and TRBJ2-1): EAGVVQSPRYKIIEKKQPVAFWCNPISGHNTLYWYLQNLGQGPELLIRYENEEAVDDSQLPKDRFSAERLKGVDSTLKIQPAELGDSAVYLCASIPGNSYNEQFFGPGTRLTVL.

The chain uses TRBV19 and TRBJ1-2; D gene uncertain. CDR1 is LNHDA, CDR2 SQIVND, per germline (reference sequence). V lost 10 bases to trimming and J lost 4 bases, with 16 bases between them. The CDR3 sequence is 13 residues long. The DNA for the CDR3 is TGTGCCACTAACCCGAGCCGATTCTATGGCTACACCTTC. This translates into CATNPSRFYGYTF.

The gene calls are TRBV6-5 and TRBJ2-3; D may be TRBD2 (6 bases). This CDR3 spans 14 amino acids. Trimming took off 5 bases at V and 7 bases at J, with 16 bases between the two ends. CDR1 is MNHEY, CDR2 SVGAGI, per germline. The CDR3 bases are TGTGCCAGCAGTAACCCGACCGGGAGAAATACGCAGTATTTT. Translating gives CASSNPTGRNTQYF.

This rearrangement joins TRBV6-5 to TRBJ1-1; possible D gene TRBD1, 5 bases. The V end was cut by 0 bases, the J end by 1 base, with 9 bases between. Germline V gene lookup returns CDR1 MNHEY and CDR2 SVGAGI. The length of the CDR3 is 15 residues. CDR3 in amino acids: CASSYSPGSNTEAFF. The CDR3 DNA reads as TGTGCCAGCAGTTACTCGCCAGGGTCGAACACTGAAGCTTTCTTT.

The genes are TRBV7-2 and TRBJ1-2; the match to TRBD1 covers 11 bases. Losses at the gene ends were 7 bases for V and 3 bases for J; bases not matched to a gene: 10. The germline V gene has CDR1 SGHTA and CDR2 FQGNSA. This CDR3 comprises 16 residues. The DNA of the CDR3 is TGTGCCAGCACGGATACACCGGGACAGGGGGACTATGGCTACACCTTC. This gives the protein CASTDTPGQGDYGYTF.

This chain connects TRBV5-1 to TRBJ2-2; TRBD2 matches 9 bases. The V gene end was trimmed by 7 bases and the J gene end by 3 bases; junction bases not matched to a gene: 10. Per the germline V gene, CDR1 is SGHRS and CDR2 is YFSETQ. This CDR3 region has 16 residues. The CDR3 DNA follows: TGCGCCAGCGGGGAACTAGCGGGTATACACACCGGGGAGCTGTTTTTT. It specifies CASGELAGIHTGELFF.

Details on this clone: This CDR3 is also generated by other DNA sequences in the sample. The genes are TRBV6-5 and TRBJ2-7, with 8 nucleotides matching TRBD1. The germline V gene has CDR1 MNHEY and CDR2 SVGAGI. The length of the CDR3 is 15 residues. V shed 4 bases, J shed 4 bases, and the junction held 9 bases outside the gene matches. CDR3 sequence reads: CASSSPGTGGYEQYF. For the CDR3, the DNA is TGTGCCAGCAGTTCCCCCGGGACAGGAGGATACGAGCAGTACTTC.

This clone ranks as medium-sized (0.01 to 0.1%). This chain uses TRBV4-1 with TRBJ2-1; TRBD2 matches 9 bases. This CDR3 is built from 16 residues. Germline CDR1 is MGHRA and CDR2 is YSYEKL. The V segment lost 1 base and the J segment 6 bases; nucleotides outside the gene matches: 7. The CDR3 region has the DNA TGCGCCAGCAGCCAAGTCGGGACTAGCCAAATCAATGAGCAGTTCTTC. It yields the protein CASSQVGTSQINEQFF.

This clone was seen only a few times. In nucleotides, the CDR3 is TGTGCCAGCAGATTCGGAGGGCCGAACACCGGGGAGCTGTTTTTT. Encoded protein: CASRFGGPNTGELFF. The gene calls are TRBV6-1 and TRBJ2-2; D might be TRBD2 (6 bases). Per germline, CDR1 MNHNS and CDR2 SASEGT. V lost 6 bases to trimming and J lost 0 bases, with 11 bases between them. The CDR3 runs 15 residues.

V gene TRBV13 combines with J gene TRBJ2-7, with 8 bases matching TRBD2. The V gene end was trimmed by 5 bases and the J gene end by 3 bases; junction bases not matched to a gene: 6. The CDR3 is 14 amino acids. Germline CDR1 PRHDT, CDR2 FYEKMQ (reference sequence). The chain's CDR3 is CASSIGTSIYEQYF. The CDR3 DNA sequence: TGTGCCAGCAGCATCGGGACTAGTATCTACGAGCAGTACTTC.

This sequence joins TRBV19 and TRBJ2-2; TRBD1 agrees at 7 bases. Germline CDR1 is LNHDA and CDR2 is SQIVND (reference sequence). This CDR3 has 13 amino acids. V lost 3 bases, J lost 6 bases, and 1 base stayed unmatched. This CDR3 reads CASSIDRAGELFF. The CDR3, as DNA: TGTGCCAGTAGTATTGACAGGGCCGGGGAGCTGTTTTTT. The variable domain in full, with the rest retrieved from reference TRBV19 and TRBJ2-2, is DGGITQSPKYLFRKEGQNVTLSCEQNLNHDAMYWYRQDPGQGLRLIYYSQIVNDFQKGDIAEGYSVSREKKESFPLTVTSAQKNPTAFYLCASSIDRAGELFFGEGSRLTVL.